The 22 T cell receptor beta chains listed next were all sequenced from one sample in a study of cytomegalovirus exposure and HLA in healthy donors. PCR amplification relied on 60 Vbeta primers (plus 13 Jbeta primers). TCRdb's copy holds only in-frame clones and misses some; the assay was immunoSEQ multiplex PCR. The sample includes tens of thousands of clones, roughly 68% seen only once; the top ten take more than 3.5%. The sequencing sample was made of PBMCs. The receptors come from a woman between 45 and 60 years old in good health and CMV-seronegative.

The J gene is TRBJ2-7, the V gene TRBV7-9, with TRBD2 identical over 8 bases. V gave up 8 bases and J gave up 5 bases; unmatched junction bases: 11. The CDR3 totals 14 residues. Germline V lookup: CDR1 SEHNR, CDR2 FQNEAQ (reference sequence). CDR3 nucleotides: TGTGCCAGCCGTATTTCCGGGACTAGTGACGAGCAGTACTTC. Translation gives CASRISGTSDEQYF. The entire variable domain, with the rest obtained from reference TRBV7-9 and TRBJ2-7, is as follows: DTGVSQNPRHKITKRGQNVTFRCDPISEHNRLYWYRQTLGQGPEFLTYFQNEAQLEKSRLLSDRFSAERPKGSFSTLEIQRTEQGDSAMYLCASRISGTSDEQYFGPGTRLTVT.

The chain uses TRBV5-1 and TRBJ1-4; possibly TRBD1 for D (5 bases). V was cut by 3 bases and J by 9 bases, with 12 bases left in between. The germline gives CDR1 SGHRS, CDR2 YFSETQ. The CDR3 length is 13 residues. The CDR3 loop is CASSSQGRQKLFF. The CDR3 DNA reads TGCGCCAGCAGCTCCCAGGGAAGGCAAAAACTGTTTTTT.

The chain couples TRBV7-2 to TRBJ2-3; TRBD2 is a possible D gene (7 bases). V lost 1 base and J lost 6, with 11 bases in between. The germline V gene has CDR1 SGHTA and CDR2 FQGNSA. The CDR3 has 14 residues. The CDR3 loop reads CASSLEGGGDTQYF. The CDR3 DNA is TGTGCCAGCAGCTTAGAGGGAGGGGGGGATACGCAGTATTTT.

CDR3: CASSLGRQGDEQFF. As DNA, the CDR3 is TGCGCCAGCAGCTTGGGGAGACAGGGAGACGAGCAGTTCTTC. The chain links TRBV5-1 to TRBJ2-1; 7 nucleotides align to TRBD1. Germline V CDR1 and CDR2: SGHRS, YFSETQ. Trimming removed 0 bases from V and 10 bases from J; junction bases left unmatched: 7. The CDR3 has 14 amino acids.

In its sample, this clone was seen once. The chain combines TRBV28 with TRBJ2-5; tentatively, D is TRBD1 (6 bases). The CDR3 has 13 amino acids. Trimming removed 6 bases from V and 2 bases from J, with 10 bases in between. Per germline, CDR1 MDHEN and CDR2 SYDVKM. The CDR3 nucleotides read TGTGCCAGCAGCTGGACAGCGCAAGAGACCCAGTACTTC. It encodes CASSWTAQETQYF.

The DNA for the CDR3 is TGTGCCAGCAGATCTCTAGCGGGGACCTACAATGAGCAGTTCTTC. Translated: CASRSLAGTYNEQFF. V is TRBV2 and J is TRBJ2-1; 9 bases are a match to TRBD2. Germline V gene lookup returns CDR1 SNHLY and CDR2 FYNNEI. The trim removed 6 bases at V and 2 bases at J, leaving 5 bases unmatched. The CDR3 covers 15 residues.

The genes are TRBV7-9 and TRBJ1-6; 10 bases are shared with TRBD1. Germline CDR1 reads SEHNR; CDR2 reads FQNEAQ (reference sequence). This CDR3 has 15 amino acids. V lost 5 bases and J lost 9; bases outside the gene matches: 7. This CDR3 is CASSPGQGDSSPLHF. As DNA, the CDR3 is TGTGCCAGCAGCCCCGGACAGGGGGACAGTTCACCCCTCCACTTT.

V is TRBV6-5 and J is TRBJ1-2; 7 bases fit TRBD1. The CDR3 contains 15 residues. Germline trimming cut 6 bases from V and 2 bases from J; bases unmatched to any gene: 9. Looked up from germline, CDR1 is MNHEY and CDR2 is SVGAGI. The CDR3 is CASSRPKGGNYGYTF. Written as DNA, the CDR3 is TGTGCCAGCAGCCGTCCCAAAGGGGGCAACTATGGCTACACCTTC.

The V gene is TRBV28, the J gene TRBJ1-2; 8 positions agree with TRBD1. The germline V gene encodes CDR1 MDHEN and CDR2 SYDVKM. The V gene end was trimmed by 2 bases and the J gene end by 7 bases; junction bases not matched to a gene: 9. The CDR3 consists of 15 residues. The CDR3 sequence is CASSLPRTGRLGYTF. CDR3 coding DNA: TGTGCCAGCAGTTTACCGAGGACAGGGCGACTTGGCTACACCTTC.

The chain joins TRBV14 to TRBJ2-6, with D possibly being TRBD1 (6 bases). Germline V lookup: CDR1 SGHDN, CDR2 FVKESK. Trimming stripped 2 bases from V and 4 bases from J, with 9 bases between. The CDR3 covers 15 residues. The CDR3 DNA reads TGTGCCAGCAGCCAACAGGGGAAGGGGGCCAACGTCCTGACTTTC. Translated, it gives CASSQQGKGANVLTF. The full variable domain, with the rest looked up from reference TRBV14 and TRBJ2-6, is EAGVTQFPSHSVIEKGQTVTLRCDPISGHDNLYWYRRVMGKEIKFLLHFVKESKQDESGMPNNRFLAERTGGTYSTLKVQPAELEDSGVYFCASSQQGKGANVLTFGAGSRLTVL.

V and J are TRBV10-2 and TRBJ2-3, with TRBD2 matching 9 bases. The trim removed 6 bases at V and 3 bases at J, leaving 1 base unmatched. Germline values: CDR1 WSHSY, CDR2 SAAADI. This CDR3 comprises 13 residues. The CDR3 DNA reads TGCGCCAGCAGAGCGGGAGGAACAGATACGCAGTATTTT. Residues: CASRAGGTDTQYF.

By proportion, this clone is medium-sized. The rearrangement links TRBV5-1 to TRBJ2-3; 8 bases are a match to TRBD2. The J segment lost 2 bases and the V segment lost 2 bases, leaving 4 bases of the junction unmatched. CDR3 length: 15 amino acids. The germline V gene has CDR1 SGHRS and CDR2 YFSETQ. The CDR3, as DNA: TGCGCCAGCAGCTTCTTAGCGGGGTCCACAGATACGCAGTATTTT. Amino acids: CASSFLAGSTDTQYF.

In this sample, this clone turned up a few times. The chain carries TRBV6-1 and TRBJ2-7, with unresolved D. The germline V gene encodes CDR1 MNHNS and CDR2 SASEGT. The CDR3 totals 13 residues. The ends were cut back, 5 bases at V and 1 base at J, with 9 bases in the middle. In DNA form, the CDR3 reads TGTGCCAGCAGTACCGAGAGTTCCTACGAGCAGTACTTC. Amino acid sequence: CASSTESSYEQYF.

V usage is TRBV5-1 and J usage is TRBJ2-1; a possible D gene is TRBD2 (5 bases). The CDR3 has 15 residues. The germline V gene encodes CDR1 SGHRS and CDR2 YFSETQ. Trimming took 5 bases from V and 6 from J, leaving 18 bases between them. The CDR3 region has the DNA TGCGCCAGCAGTTCTGGAGGCTCCCCTCGCAATGAGCAGTTCTTC. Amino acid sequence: CASSSGGSPRNEQFF.

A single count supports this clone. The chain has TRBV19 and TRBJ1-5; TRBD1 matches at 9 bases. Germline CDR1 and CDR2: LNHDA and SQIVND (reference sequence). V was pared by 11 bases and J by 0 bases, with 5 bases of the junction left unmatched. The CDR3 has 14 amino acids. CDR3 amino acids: CAGGTGNSNQPQHF. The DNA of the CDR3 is TGTGCCGGGGGGACAGGGAATAGCAATCAGCCCCAGCATTTT.

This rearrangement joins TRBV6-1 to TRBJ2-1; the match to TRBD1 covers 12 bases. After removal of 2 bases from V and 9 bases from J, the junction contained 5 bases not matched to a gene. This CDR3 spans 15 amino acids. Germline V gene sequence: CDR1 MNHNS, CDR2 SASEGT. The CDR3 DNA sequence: TGTGCCAGCAGTGAATTGGGACAGGGGGCAGGTGAGCAGTTCTTC. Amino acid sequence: CASSELGQGAGEQFF.

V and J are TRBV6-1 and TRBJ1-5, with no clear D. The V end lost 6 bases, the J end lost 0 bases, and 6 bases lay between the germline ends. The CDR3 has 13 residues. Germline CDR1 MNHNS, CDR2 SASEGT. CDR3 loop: CASRYNSNQPQHF. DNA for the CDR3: TGTGCCAGCAGGTATAATAGCAATCAGCCCCAGCATTTT.

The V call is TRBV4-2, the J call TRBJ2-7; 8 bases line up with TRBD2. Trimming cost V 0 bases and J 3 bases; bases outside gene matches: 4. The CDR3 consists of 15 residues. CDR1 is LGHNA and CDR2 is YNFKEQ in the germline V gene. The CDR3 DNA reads TGTGCCAGCAGCCAAGAAACTAGCGGCTACTACGAGCAGTACTTC. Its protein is CASSQETSGYYEQYF.

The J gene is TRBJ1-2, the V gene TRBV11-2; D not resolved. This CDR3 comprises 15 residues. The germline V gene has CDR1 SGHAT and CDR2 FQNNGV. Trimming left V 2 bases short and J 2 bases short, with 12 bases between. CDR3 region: CASSLNQVRNYGYTF. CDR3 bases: TGTGCCAGCAGCTTAAACCAGGTCCGAAACTATGGCTACACCTTC.

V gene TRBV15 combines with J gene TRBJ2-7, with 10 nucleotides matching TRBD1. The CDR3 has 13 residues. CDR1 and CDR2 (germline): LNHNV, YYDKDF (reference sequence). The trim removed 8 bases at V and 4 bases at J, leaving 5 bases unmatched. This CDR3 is CATRGTGAYEQYF. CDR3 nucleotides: TGTGCCACCCGCGGGACAGGGGCGTACGAGCAGTACTTC.

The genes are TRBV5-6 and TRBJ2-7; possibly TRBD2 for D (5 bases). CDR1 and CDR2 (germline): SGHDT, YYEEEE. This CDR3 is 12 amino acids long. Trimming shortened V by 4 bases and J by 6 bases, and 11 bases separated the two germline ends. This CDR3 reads CASSQRSSEQYF. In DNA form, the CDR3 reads TGTGCCAGCAGCCAGCGGTCTTCCGAGCAGTACTTC.

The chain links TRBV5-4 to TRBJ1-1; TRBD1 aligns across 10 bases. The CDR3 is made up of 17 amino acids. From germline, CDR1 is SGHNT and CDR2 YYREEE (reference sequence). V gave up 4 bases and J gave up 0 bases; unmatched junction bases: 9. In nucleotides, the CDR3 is TGTGCCAGCAGCCCGACAGGGGGCTGGGGGATGAACACTGAAGCTTTCTTT. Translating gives CASSPTGGWGMNTEAFF.